These T cell receptor beta chains were read from a single sample in a study of shared clonotypes between healthy human individuals. Assay: immunoSEQ multiplex PCR; the TCRdb copy retains only in-frame clones and omits some. This sample has roughly 2.4 million clones, with roughly 95% found just once. The sample consisted of naive CD4+ T cells sorted from blood. These receptors were collected from a young man in good health. The CDR3 runs from the conserved cysteine through the conserved F or W. The D gene is left open where the match is weak. Clone size is not always given. Where it is, it says once, few, many or a class for expanded clones.

d_call j_call clone_size v_call cdr3_nt cdr3_aa
- TRBJ1-2 - TRBV7-9 TGTGCCAGCAGCTTAGGTTTAAGGAAACAGTTTGACTATGGCTACACCTTC CASSLGLRKQFDYGYTF
- TRBJ2-1 - TRBV5-1 TGCGCCAGCAGAGCGTCTGGGTACAATGAGCAGTTCTTC CASRASGYNEQFF
- TRBJ1-2 - TRBV7-9 TGTGCCAGCAGCTTAGTCCAGGGCCTCTATGGCTACACCTTC CASSLVQGLYGYTF
TRBD1 TRBJ1-6 once TRBV18 TGTGCCAGCTCTCAACAGGGGGTGTATTCACCCCTCCACTTT CASSQQGVYSPLHF
TRBD1 TRBJ1-6 - TRBV6-1 TGTGCCAGCGACCGGGGACAGAGTAATTCACCCCTCCACTTT CASDRGQSNSPLHF
TRBD1 TRBJ2-7 once TRBV10-3 TGTGCCACCCTTGCGGGACAGGGGGCCCACGAGCAGTACTTC CATLAGQGAHEQYF
TRBD1 TRBJ1-3 - TRBV6-1 TGTGCCAGCAGTGAAGCCACAGGGGGGTCTGGAAACACCATATATTTT CASSEATGGSGNTIYF
- TRBJ1-1 - TRBV2 TGTGCCAGCAATTACCGAATGAACACTGAAGCTTTCTTT CASNYRMNTEAFF
- TRBJ1-1 - TRBV6-1 TGTGCCAGCAGGAGTCAGAGACAAGGGAACACTGAAGCTTTCTTT CASRSQRQGNTEAFF
- TRBJ2-4 once TRBV7-2 TGTGCCAGCAGCTTAGCAAAAATTGGGGGCGTAGGCATTCAGTACTTC CASSLAKIGGVGIQYF
- TRBJ2-7 - TRBV9 TGTGCCAGCAGCGTTTATAGCGTTCCCTACGAGCAGTACTTC CASSVYSVPYEQYF
TRBD2 TRBJ2-1 once TRBV28 TGTGCCAGCACCGTGGGAGGGAGCTCCTACAATGAGCAGTTCTTC CASTVGGSSYNEQFF
- TRBJ1-6 - TRBV6-5 TGTGCCTCCCAGGTGGGGGGACCCGGAAATTCACCCCTCCACTTT CASQVGGPGNSPLHF
- TRBJ2-7 - TRBV7-8 TGTGCCAGCAGCTTCAATTCCTACGAGCAGTACTTC CASSFNSYEQYF
TRBD2 TRBJ2-7 - TRBV6-5 TGTGCCAGCAGGAGCCCTAGCGGGAGGGTGGAGTACTTC CASRSPSGRVEYF
TRBD2 TRBJ2-1 - TRBV5-1 TGCGCCAGCAGCTTGGTCCATCTAGCGGGGGATTCCTACAATGAGCAGTTCTTC CASSLVHLAGDSYNEQFF
- TRBJ1-1 - TRBV5-6 TGTGCCAGCAGCTCGGAAAATTGGGCTGAAGCTTTCTTT CASSSENWAEAFF
- TRBJ1-1 - TRBV6-5 TGTGCCAGCAGTTACTCGAATGGGGGCGCTGAAGCTTTCTTT CASSYSNGGAEAFF
TRBD1 TRBJ2-3 - TRBV9 TGTGCCAGCAGCACGGCCAACAGGGGAATATACACAGATACGCAGTATTTT CASSTANRGIYTDTQYF
TRBD1 TRBJ2-5 once TRBV7-2 TGTGCCAGCAGCAACGGACAGGGGGCTGAGACCCAGTACTTC CASSNGQGAETQYF
TRBD1 TRBJ2-7 - TRBV7-2 TGTGCCAGCAGCTCAGCCGTACAGGGGGCGCGCTACGAGCAGTACTTC CASSSAVQGARYEQYF
TRBD1 TRBJ2-7 - TRBV28 TGTGCCACCCGACAGGGCAGCTCCTACGAGCAGTACTTC CATRQGSSYEQYF
- TRBJ2-7 - TRBV6-6 TGTGCCAGCAGTTACGCGGCTGGGGCTTCCGAGCAGTACTTC CASSYAAGASEQYF
- TRBJ1-2 once TRBV2 TGTGCCAGCAGTGCAGGCTATGGCTACACCTTC CASSAGYGYTF
- TRBJ2-3 once TRBV28 TGTGCCAGCCCCCAGTCATCAGATACGCAGTATTTT CASPQSSDTQYF
- TRBJ2-7 - TRBV9 TGTGCCAGCAGCGTAGCGACAGTGGCTGCGTCCGAGCAGTACTTC CASSVATVAASEQYF
TRBD1 TRBJ1-2 - TRBV10-2 TGCGCCAGCAGTGACCTGACAGGGACCTATGGCTACACCTTC CASSDLTGTYGYTF
TRBD1 TRBJ2-7 - TRBV5-4 TGTGCCAGCAGCCCCGGGACAGGGACCTACGAGCAGTACTTC CASSPGTGTYEQYF
- TRBJ2-3 - TRBV9 TGTGCCAGCAGCGTTGCCCCTCCGGGACGTGCGTTAGATACGCAGTATTTT CASSVAPPGRALDTQYF
- TRBJ1-1 - TRBV29-1 TGCAGCGTTGATACGGCAGGCAAACCGAACACTGAAGCTTTCTTT CSVDTAGKPNTEAFF
- TRBJ2-1 - TRBV6-1 TGTGCCAGCAGTGAAGTCAGTGGGTTCCTTGAGCAGTTCTTC CASSEVSGFLEQFF
- TRBJ1-3 - TRBV9 TGTGCCAGCAGCATGACAGGCGACTCTGGAAACACCATATATTTT CASSMTGDSGNTIYF
- TRBJ2-3 - TRBV7-7 TGTGCTAGCAGCTTAGGAGACAGTTCCACAGATACGCAGTATTTT CASSLGDSSTDTQYF
- TRBJ1-1 - TRBV15 TGTGCCACCAGCAGAGATCGCGCGCAAATGAACACTGAAGCTTTCTTT CATSRDRAQMNTEAFF
- TRBJ1-1 - TRBV30 TGTGCCTGGGAGTGGGGGGGGCCCGAAGCTTTCTTT CAWEWGGPEAFF
- TRBJ2-7 - TRBV4-3 TGCGCCAGCAGCCAAGACAGGTTGTTATACTACGAGCAGTACTTC CASSQDRLLYYEQYF
- TRBJ1-5 - TRBV19 TGTGCCAGTAGTATGGGAGTGAGCAATCAGCCCCAGCATTTT CASSMGVSNQPQHF
- TRBJ2-3 - TRBV4-3 TGCGCCAGCAGCCTAGGTCAGGGTCGCACAGATACGCAGTATTTT CASSLGQGRTDTQYF
TRBD2 TRBJ2-4 - TRBV5-1 TGCGCCAGCAGCCCAGGGACTACATTAGCCAAAAACATTCAGTACTTC CASSPGTTLAKNIQYF
- TRBJ2-2 - TRBV10-1 TGCGCCAGCAGTGAGAACAGCCCCGGGGAGCTGTTTTTT CASSENSPGELFF
TRBD1 TRBJ2-7 - TRBV5-1 TGCGCCAGCAGCTCGTACCCGGGACAGGGTTTAGAGCAGTACTTC CASSSYPGQGLEQYF
- TRBJ1-1 - TRBV2 TGTGCCAGCAGTGTGCAGGTGAACACTGAAGCTTTCTTT CASSVQVNTEAFF
TRBD2 TRBJ2-1 - TRBV6-6 TGTGCCAGCAGTCTGACTAGCGGGCCCAATGAGCAGTTCTTC CASSLTSGPNEQFF
- TRBJ2-7 - TRBV6-5 TGTGCCAGCAGTCGTCACTACGAGCAGTACTTC CASSRHYEQYF
TRBD2 TRBJ2-3 - TRBV10-2 TGCGCCAGCAGGGACGGGAGGACTGTGACAGATACGCAGTATTTT CASRDGRTVTDTQYF
- TRBJ2-1 - TRBV11-2 TGTGCCAGCAGCCAGACATTCGATGAGCAGTTCTTC CASSQTFDEQFF
TRBD1 TRBJ1-6 - TRBV11-2 TGTGCCAGCAGCTTGACAGGGAGAGGTTCTAATTCACCCCTCCACTTT CASSLTGRGSNSPLHF
TRBD1 TRBJ2-5 - TRBV5-1 TGCGCCAGCAGCTTGAGGGACAGGGGACTAGGACAACAAGAGACCCAGTACTTC CASSLRDRGLGQQETQYF